This T cell receptor (beta chain) is drawn from a study of blood T cell repertoires in COVID-19. For the study at large: From the United States, Italy and Spain came samples of acute and convalescent COVID-19.

Clones were read by immunoSEQ multiplex PCR, and TCRdb kept only the in-frame ones, dropping some. In the table there are around 260,000 clones, approximately 86% of which are singletons. CDR1 and CDR2 from the germline V gene are KGHSH and LQKENI. With 2 bases removed from V and 0 bases from J, the gap between germline ends came to 8 bases. CDR3 size: 15 residues. The TCR sequence derives from a woman aged 55 to 70 with COVID-19, enrolled during active disease. Sample: peripheral blood. V gene TRBV18 combines with J gene TRBJ1-3; D remains unclear. The DNA for the CDR3 is TGTGCCAGCTCACCAGAGAACAGCTCTGGAAACACCATATATTTT. The encoded protein is CASSPENSSGNTIYF.